Shown below are 24 T cell receptor beta chains from a single sample sequenced in a study of Graves' ophthalmopathy and Graves' hyperthyroidism. Researchers took RNA transcripts and amplified TCR beta CDR3 regions from them. First-round RT-PCR with HTBI primers preceded a second-round multiplex PCR. A single record per CDR3 protein comes from TCRdb applying MiXCR to the multiplex PCR reads. In the table there are some 390,000 distinct CDR3 sequences, 18% of which are singletons. Sequences were obtained from peripheral blood. These receptors were taken from a young woman with Graves' ophthalmopathy.

This clonotype was counted ten times or more. V usage is TRBV13 and J usage is TRBJ2-7; a weak D match, TRBD1 (7 bases). This CDR3 is 15 amino acids long. V was cut by 5 bases and J by 0 bases, with 14 bases left in between. Germline lookup yields CDR1 PRHDT and CDR2 FYEKMQ (reference sequence). CDR3 amino acids: CASSRSGGGSYEQYF. CDR3 coding DNA: TGTGCCAGCAGCCGCTCAGGGGGAGGCTCCTACGAGCAGTACTTC.

The chain has TRBV6-5 and TRBJ1-6, with D perhaps matching TRBD1 (6 bases). The CDR3 is 15 amino acids. CDR1 MNHEY and CDR2 SVGAGI come from the germline V gene. Trimming shortened V by 0 bases and J by 8 bases, and 11 bases separated the two germline ends. CDR3 loop: CASSYSGTPYSPLHF. In DNA, the CDR3 is TGTGCCAGCAGTTACTCGGGGACACCATATTCACCCCTCCACTTT.

At least ten counts were recorded for this clonotype. The CDR3 ends on some other residue instead of the conserved phenylalanine or tryptophan, so this is likely a read error. In nucleotides, the CDR3 is TGCAGTGCTAGAGGACACAGGAACTATGGCTACACCCTC. Protein sequence: CSARGHRNYGYTL. The chain uses TRBV20-1 and TRBJ1-2; perhaps TRBD1 as D (5 bases). Between the trimmed V and J ends, which lost 1 base and 2 bases, there was a span of 8 bases. CDR1 and CDR2 from the germline V gene are DFQATT and SNEGSKA (reference sequence). CDR3 length equals 13 residues.

This clonotype was detected only a few times. This sequence joins TRBV9 and TRBJ1-1; no clear D. Deletions cut 2 bases from V and 2 bases from J, with 16 bases between. This CDR3 has 16 amino acids. In germline, CDR1 is SGDLS, CDR2 YYNGEE. In DNA form, the CDR3 reads TGTGCCAGCAGCGTCGGAGGTTCAGCGGGTAACACTGAAGCTTTCTTT. As protein: CASSVGGSAGNTEAFF.

This clonotype was seen at least ten times. This rearrangement joins TRBV6-2 or TRBV6-3 to TRBJ1-6, with no clear D. The V and J ends lost 4 bases and 5 bases respectively, with 9 bases between them. CDR1 and CDR2 from the germline V gene are MNHEY and SVGEGT. The CDR3 length is 14 residues. In nucleotides, the CDR3 is TGTGCCAGCAGTTCTGTACAGAATAATTCACCCCTCCACTTT. Protein: CASSSVQNNSPLHF.

This clonotype was observed at least ten times. This chain uses TRBV24-1 with TRBJ2-2; D uncertain. Germline assignment: CDR1 KGHDR and CDR2 SFDVKD. This CDR3 spans 16 amino acids. Between the trimmed V and J ends, which lost 2 bases and 3 bases, there was a span of 12 bases. The CDR3 DNA reads as TGTGCCACCAGTGATTCAAGCTATGGGTACACCGGGGAGCTGTTTTTT. Translating gives CATSDSSYGYTGELFF.

The sample holds many counts of this clonotype. The gene calls are TRBV6-1 and TRBJ2-7, with D possibly being TRBD1 (5 bases). CDR3 size: 15 residues. Germline V CDR1 and CDR2: MNHNS, SASEGT. V gave up 3 bases and J gave up 6 bases, with 18 bases separating them. CDR3 sequence reads: CASSELTVVGGEQYF. Written as DNA, the CDR3 is TGTGCCAGCAGTGAGCTGACAGTCGTCGGTGGCGAGCAGTACTTC.

Only a few counts were recorded for this clonotype. The chain uses TRBV28 and TRBJ2-4; 8 nucleotides line up with TRBD2. Germline V lookup: CDR1 MDHEN, CDR2 SYDVKM. The CDR3 has 15 residues. The junction had 11 bases not matched to a gene; V was cut back by 6 bases and J by 7 bases. CDR3: CASRPLAEAGNIQYF. The CDR3 region has the DNA TGTGCCAGCAGACCACTAGCGGAGGCCGGGAACATTCAGTACTTC.

This clonotype was recorded many times. The rearrangement joins TRBV15 to TRBJ2-1, with 9 bases identical to TRBD2. The CDR3 contains 19 residues. Germline V gene sequence: CDR1 LNHNV, CDR2 YYDKDF (reference sequence). Losses at the gene ends were 3 bases for V and 6 bases for J; bases not matched to a gene: 18. CDR3 DNA sequence: TGTGCCACCAGCAGGACTTCTCCTAGCGGGATTGGGAGGGGCAATGAGCAGTTCTTC. Protein: CATSRTSPSGIGRGNEQFF.

This clonotype showed up many times. The gene calls are TRBV11-2 and TRBJ1-6; 7 bases fit TRBD1. Trimming took 4 bases from V and 10 from J; bases not matched to a gene: 10. Looked up from germline, CDR1 is SGHAT and CDR2 is FQNNGV. CDR3 length: 15 amino acids. CDR3 residues: CASSSDRAAISPLHF. The CDR3 nucleotides read TGTGCCAGCAGCTCAGACAGGGCGGCGATCTCACCCCTCCACTTT.

There are many counts of this clonotype. The chain has TRBV6-2 or TRBV6-3 and TRBJ2-5, with 8 bases lining up with TRBD2. V lost 6 bases to trimming and J lost 1 base; unmatched junction nucleotides: 10. This CDR3 contains 16 residues. In germline, CDR1 is MNHEY, CDR2 SVGEGT. CDR3 nucleotides: TGTGCCAGCAGGCGTGAGGGAGCGGGAGTCCAAGAGACCCAGTACTTC. Residues: CASRREGAGVQETQYF.

This clonotype was detected many times. This chain uses TRBV28 with TRBJ1-1; 7 positions match TRBD1. Germline loops: CDR1 MDHEN, CDR2 SYDVKM. The trim removed 7 bases at V and 3 bases at J, leaving 14 bases unmatched. This CDR3 comprises 16 residues. CDR3 sequence (DNA): TGTGCCAGCACCCGATTAGGGGCAGGGGGGGACACTGAAGCTTTCTTT. Protein product: CASTRLGAGGDTEAFF.

This rearrangement joins TRBV20-1 to TRBJ1-5, with a weak D call TRBD1 (5 bases). The germline V gene encodes CDR1 DFQATT and CDR2 SNEGSKA (reference sequence). The CDR3 is 13 amino acids. V was shortened by 1 base and J by 4 bases, with 8 bases between the two germline ends. This chain's CDR3 is CSARGEGNQPQHF. The CDR3 region has the DNA TGCAGTGCTAGAGGCGAGGGGAATCAGCCCCAGCATTTT.

This clonotype has ten or more counts. This chain links TRBV5-6 with TRBJ2-5, with TRBD1 identical over 8 bases. The CDR3 sequence is 16 residues long. V was pared by 0 bases and J by 6 bases, with 10 bases of the junction left unmatched. Germline CDR1 and CDR2: SGHDT and YYEEEE. CDR3 protein: CASSLVGAGGLKTQYF. In DNA form, the CDR3 reads TGTGCCAGCAGCTTGGTCGGGGCAGGGGGCTTGAAGACCCAGTACTTC.

The chain uses TRBV12-3 or TRBV12-4 and TRBJ1-1; D unclear. The CDR3 consists of 15 residues. Deletions cut 4 bases from V and 0 bases from J, with 12 bases between. The DNA of the CDR3 is TGTGCCAGCAGTTCCAAGCCGATAGTGAACACTGAAGCTTTCTTT. Protein: CASSSKPIVNTEAFF.

This clonotype came up many times. In DNA, the CDR3 is TGTGCCAGTAGTATAACCCCCCAGGGGGGGGCTAACTATGGCTACACCTTC. As protein: CASSITPQGGANYGYTF. The chain employs TRBV19 and TRBJ1-2; 7 bases are shared with TRBD1. The CDR3 is 17 amino acids. Germline V gene data show CDR1 as LNHDA and CDR2 as SQIVND (reference sequence). Trimming removed 2 bases from V and 0 bases from J; junction bases left unmatched: 9.

This clonotype has a count of ten or more. This sequence joins TRBV7-2 and TRBJ1-1; D not resolved. In germline, CDR1 is SGHTA, CDR2 FQGNSA. This CDR3 spans 15 amino acids. Trimming removed 5 bases from V and 3 bases from J, with 16 bases in between. CDR3 residues: CASSAGPVAYTEAFF. DNA of the CDR3: TGTGCCAGCAGCGCGGGTCCCGTCGCGTACACTGAAGCTTTCTTT.

The count of this clonotype is one. V and J are TRBV5-1 and TRBJ2-5; unclear D gene. The germline V and J ends were trimmed by 1 base and 5 bases, with 12 bases remaining between them. Germline V CDR1 and CDR2: SGHRS, YFSETQ. This CDR3 is 14 amino acids long. The CDR3 spells CASSLYGSRETQYF. CDR3 nucleotides: TGCGCCAGCAGCTTGTATGGGTCTAGGGAGACCCAGTACTTC.

This clonotype was recorded at least ten times. The chain employs TRBV5-1 and TRBJ1-2; the D gene is possibly TRBD1 (5 bases). The V gene's germline CDR1 is SGHRS and CDR2 YFSETQ. V was trimmed by 1 base and J by 4 bases, leaving 17 bases between them. This CDR3 comprises 16 residues. This CDR3 is CASSLSLLGETYGYTF. CDR3 nucleotides: TGCGCCAGCAGCTTGTCTCTCTTGGGGGAAACCTATGGCTACACCTTC. The full variable domain, with the rest looked up from reference TRBV5-1 and TRBJ1-2, is KAGVTQTPRYLIKTRGQQVTLSCSPISGHRSVSWYQQTPGQGLQFLFEYFSETQRNKGNFPGRFSGRQFSNSRSEMNVSTLELGDSALYLCASSLSLLGETYGYTFGSGTRLTVV.

The chain has TRBV29-1 and TRBJ1-1, with a weak D call TRBD1 (6 bases). Germline CDR1 and CDR2: SQVTM and ANQGSEA. The CDR3 spans 12 residues. Trimming removed 4 bases at V and 5 bases at J, with 11 bases between. This CDR3 is CSVVGDRTEAFF. The CDR3, as DNA: TGCAGCGTTGTAGGTGACAGGACTGAAGCTTTCTTT. Full variable domain (outside the CDR3, taken from reference TRBV29-1 and TRBJ1-1): SAVISQKPSRDICQRGTSLTIQCQVDSQVTMMFWYRQQPGQSLTLIATANQGSEATYESGFVIDKFPISRPNLTFSTLTVSNMSPEDSSIYLCSVVGDRTEAFFGQGTRLTVV.

This clonotype was counted ten times or more. The chain carries TRBV30 and TRBJ2-7, with 8 bases matching TRBD2. CDR3 length equals 13 residues. J was trimmed by 6 bases and V by 4 bases; bases with no gene match: 8. The germline CDR1 and CDR2 sequences are GTSNPN and SVGIG (reference sequence). Here the CDR3 reads CAWTSGLDFEQYF. Here the CDR3 DNA reads TGTGCCTGGACTTCGGGACTAGATTTCGAGCAGTACTTC.

The chain employs TRBV5-1 and TRBJ1-1; D not resolved. This CDR3 comprises 14 residues. CDR1 is SGHRS and CDR2 is YFSETQ in the germline V gene. Trimming took 2 bases from V and 6 from J, leaving 14 bases between them. CDR3 region: CASSFDRRVAEAFF. As DNA, the CDR3 is TGCGCCAGCAGCTTCGACCGACGAGTCGCTGAAGCTTTCTTT.

At least ten counts were recorded for this clonotype. CDR3 DNA sequence: TGTGCCAGCAGTTACTCCGAATCCGGGACAGGGGTCTACACCTTC. Translated, it gives CASSYSESGTGVYTF. This chain links TRBV6-5 with TRBJ1-2; 10 bases map to TRBD1. Looked up from germline, CDR1 is MNHEY and CDR2 is SVGAGI. This CDR3 has 15 residues. Trimming at V came to 0 bases and at J to 10 bases, leaving 8 bases not matched to a gene.

This clonotype was seen many times. This is likely a read error, given that the CDR3 carries no conserved phenylalanine or tryptophan at its end. J is TRBJ2-2 and V is TRBV19; 7 nucleotides line up with TRBD2. Germline CDR1 and CDR2: LNHDA and SQIVND (reference sequence). The CDR3 runs 17 residues. V shed 7 bases and J 2 bases; nucleotides not matched to a gene: 13. CDR3 sequence reads: CASTSSGGPFNTGELFS. CDR3 DNA sequence: TGTGCCAGTACCTCTAGCGGAGGGCCTTTTAACACCGGGGAGCTGTTTTCT.